The source of this T cell receptor (beta chain) is a study of blood T cell repertoires in COVID-19. As for the study in general: Researchers got acute and convalescent COVID-19 samples from the United States, Italy and Spain. Sources were T cells, B-cell-depleted T cells, or PBMCs; the material itself was cDNA or gDNA.

This clone was recorded once. In the source study's methods: Quantification of nucleated cells was approximated via reference gene primer amplification. Repertoires were generated with immunoSEQ multiplex PCR, while TCRdb's copy carries only in-frame clones and drops some. Clonal size and the V and J genes are those of that table, whereas D and trimming came from the DNA. The sample has around 80,000 clones, approximately 80% seen once. Germline V lookup: CDR1 SGHRS, CDR2 YFSETQ. The V and J ends lost 4 bases and 0 bases, in that order; junction bases with no gene match: 12. CDR3 length: 19 amino acids.

Material for sequencing was peripheral blood. The chain recombines TRBV5-1 with TRBJ1-6; 8 bases line up with TRBD1. The receptor was derived from a woman of 80 years or more with active or convalescent COVID-19. CDR3 DNA: TGCGCCAGCAGCACCTTGGGGCAGGGGGCCAGCTCCTATAATTCACCCCTCCACTTT. Encoded protein: CASSTLGQGASSYNSPLHF. The full variable domain, in which reference TRBV5-1 and TRBJ1-6 provide the parts outside the CDR3, is KAGVTQTPRYLIKTRGQQVTLSCSPISGHRSVSWYQQTPGQGLQFLFEYFSETQRNKGNFPGRFSGRQFSNSRSEMNVSTLELGDSALYLCASSTLGQGASSYNSPLHFGNGTRLTVT.